These 18 T cell receptor beta chains were sequenced from one sample in a study of cytomegalovirus exposure and HLA in healthy donors. It was with 60 Vbeta and 13 Jbeta primers that the PCR ran. Generated by immunoSEQ multiplex PCR, the TCRdb table keeps only in-frame clones and is missing some. The sample holds approximately 140,000 clones, more than 75% seen once. The sequencing input was PBMCs. These receptors came from a woman in her thirties or forties in good health and CMV-seropositive.

The chain recombines TRBV18 with TRBJ1-3; D unresolved. The CDR3 contains 15 residues. Germline-derived CDR1 and CDR2 are KGHSH and LQKENI. The V end was cut by 2 bases, the J end by 2 bases, with 10 bases between. The DNA for the CDR3 is TGTGCCAGCTCACCAGGAGTCGGGGCTGGAAACACCATATATTTT. Its translation is CASSPGVGAGNTIYF. Variable domain in full (rest from reference TRBV18 and TRBJ1-3): NAGVMQNPRHLVRRRGQEARLRCSPMKGHSHVYWYRQLPEEGLKFMVYLQKENIIDESGMPKERFSAEFPKEGPSILRIQQVVRGDSAAYFCASSPGVGAGNTIYFGEGSWLTVV.

This clone was picked up one time. This sequence joins TRBV19 and TRBJ1-2, with 8 bases lining up with TRBD1. V was pared by 10 bases and J by 0 bases, with 7 bases of the junction left unmatched. Germline V gene sequence: CDR1 LNHDA, CDR2 SQIVND (reference sequence). The CDR3 has 14 amino acids. CDR3 sequence: CATRQGTANYGYTF. The CDR3 DNA follows: TGTGCCACCAGACAGGGGACGGCTAACTATGGCTACACCTTC.

J is TRBJ2-1 and V is TRBV27, with a possible D match to TRBD2 (6 bases). This CDR3 has 15 amino acids. V shed 3 bases and J shed 6 bases, with 15 bases lying between them. Germline assignment: CDR1 MNHEY and CDR2 SMNVEV (reference sequence). The CDR3 spells CASSFRRGRGNEQFF. The DNA of the CDR3 is TGTGCCAGCAGTTTCAGGCGGGGAAGGGGCAATGAGCAGTTCTTC.

The chain joins TRBV6-5 to TRBJ1-2; TRBD1 matches at 10 bases. J gave up 2 bases and V 6 bases, and 6 bases lay outside the gene matches. This CDR3 is built from 15 residues. Germline V gene lookup returns CDR1 MNHEY and CDR2 SVGAGI. This chain's CDR3 is CASSKGTGENYGYTF. The CDR3 DNA sequence: TGTGCCAGCAGCAAAGGGACAGGGGAGAACTATGGCTACACCTTC.

This clone appeared a few times. The chain joins TRBV7-9 to TRBJ1-1; 7 bases are a match to TRBD1. CDR1 is SEHNR and CDR2 is FQNEAQ in the germline V gene (reference sequence). Unmatched junction bases numbered 6, after V lost 4 bases and J lost 4 bases. CDR3 length equals 14 residues. Written as DNA, the CDR3 is TGTGCCAGCAGCTCAAGGGGGCAAAGCACTGAAGCTTTCTTT. The encoded protein is CASSSRGQSTEAFF.

The chain joins TRBV7-6 to TRBJ2-1; tentative D call: TRBD2 (6 bases). Trimming shortened V by 5 bases and J by 6 bases, and 17 bases separated the two germline ends. The CDR3 extends over 15 amino acids. Germline assignment: CDR1 SGHVS and CDR2 FNYEAQ. Here the CDR3 reads CASSLGGLSRNEQFF. For the CDR3, the DNA is TGTGCCAGCAGCCTCGGAGGGCTGTCTCGCAATGAGCAGTTCTTC. The full variable domain, with the rest looked up from reference TRBV7-6 and TRBJ2-1, is GAGVSQSPRYKVTKRGQDVALRCDPISGHVSLYWYRQALGQGPEFLTYFNYEAQQDKSGLPNDRFSAERPEGSISTLTIQRTEQRDSAMYRCASSLGGLSRNEQFFGPGTRLTVL.

The rearrangement links TRBV4-1 to TRBJ1-4, with D possibly matching TRBD1 (6 bases). CDR1 and CDR2 from the germline V gene are MGHRA and YSYEKL. Between the trimmed V and J ends, which lost 4 bases and 8 bases, there was a span of 11 bases. This CDR3 spans 13 amino acids. This CDR3 reads CASSLTGTEKLFF. DNA of the CDR3: TGCGCCAGCAGCCTAACCGGGACAGAAAAACTGTTTTTT.

The chain links TRBV11-2 to TRBJ2-7, with D possibly being TRBD2 (6 bases). V gave up 5 bases and J gave up 5 bases, with 13 bases separating them. The CDR3 length is 13 residues. Germline CDR1 SGHAT, CDR2 FQNNGV. This CDR3 reads CASSVRERDEQYF. In nucleotides, the CDR3 is TGTGCCAGCAGCGTCCGGGAGCGGGACGAGCAGTACTTC.

The sample holds one count of this clone. The chain is built from TRBV11-3 and TRBJ2-7; D unresolved. This CDR3 is built from 14 residues. Germline CDR1 is SGHNT and CDR2 is YENEEA. The V end was cut by 6 bases, the J end by 5 bases, with 17 bases between. The chain's CDR3 is CASRLHGVEDEQYF. The CDR3 region has the DNA TGTGCCAGCAGACTTCACGGTGTTGAGGACGAGCAGTACTTC.

This clone was seen a handful of times. The rearrangement links TRBV2 to TRBJ1-4; D is ambiguous. Germline V lookup: CDR1 SNHLY, CDR2 FYNNEI. With 2 bases removed from V and 1 base from J, the gap between germline ends came to 11 bases. The CDR3 covers 16 residues. Written as DNA, the CDR3 is TGTGCCAGCAGTGAACCGGTGACAAGAACTAATGAAAAACTGTTTTTT. It specifies CASSEPVTRTNEKLFF.

V and J are TRBV5-1 and TRBJ2-6; D not resolved. The CDR3 runs to 15 residues. CDR1 and CDR2 from the germline V gene are SGHRS and YFSETQ. Deletions cut 0 bases from V and 1 base from J, with 5 bases between. CDR3 protein: CASSLAGSGANVLTF. CDR3 bases: TGCGCCAGCAGCTTGGCAGGTTCTGGGGCCAACGTCCTGACTTTC.

The chain has TRBV29-1 and TRBJ2-5, with 11 positions matching TRBD1. TRBJ2-7 matches the DNA end more closely, so the J call is doubtful. The V gene's germline CDR1 is SQVTM and CDR2 ANQGSEA. This CDR3 spans 13 amino acids. The CDR3 nucleotides are TGCAGCGCCCTCGGACAGGGGGCTTACGAGCAGTACTTC. Translating it yields CSALGQGAYEQYF.

The gene calls are TRBV19 and TRBJ2-5; 8 bases fit TRBD2. The J call is uncertain, as TRBJ2-7 better fits the DNA end. The CDR3 length is 14 residues. Germline CDR1 LNHDA, CDR2 SQIVND (reference sequence). The CDR3 spells CASSMGLGAYEQYF. The CDR3 region has the DNA TGTGCCAGTAGTATGGGACTAGGCGCCTACGAGCAGTACTTC.

The CDR3 loop is CASSPQTSGAQYF. CDR3 coding DNA: TGTGCCAGCAGCCCCCAAACGTCGGGGGCCCAGTACTTC. The genes are TRBV7-3 and TRBJ2-5; tentative D call: TRBD2 (6 bases). There are 13 residues in the CDR3. The V end lost 5 bases, the J end lost 9 bases, and 16 bases lay between the germline ends. CDR1 is SGHTA, CDR2 FQGTGA, per germline.

The chain joins TRBV7-8 to TRBJ2-1, with 8 bases matching TRBD2. Germline V gives CDR1 SGHVS, CDR2 FQNEAQ. This CDR3 has 14 amino acids. The V segment lost 1 base and the J segment 9 bases; nucleotides outside the gene matches: 5. The CDR3 DNA follows: TGTGCCAGCAGCTTAGTGCGGGGGGCAGGTGAGCAGTTCTTC. It yields the protein CASSLVRGAGEQFF.

This chain connects TRBV7-8 to TRBJ2-1; 7 bases agree with TRBD2. Losses at the gene ends were 5 bases for V and 0 bases for J; bases not matched to a gene: 13. Germline CDR1 SGHVS, CDR2 FQNEAQ. The CDR3 loop spans 18 amino acids. CDR3 protein: CASSKRSASGSSYNEQFF. CDR3 nucleotides: TGTGCCAGCAGCAAGAGGAGTGCTAGCGGAAGCTCCTACAATGAGCAGTTCTTC. The variable domain in full, with the rest retrieved from reference TRBV7-8 and TRBJ2-1, is GAGVSQSPRYKVAKRGQDVALRCDPISGHVSLFWYQQALGQGPEFLTYFQNEAQLDKSGLPSDRFFAERPEGSVSTLKIQRTQQEDSAVYLCASSKRSASGSSYNEQFFGPGTRLTVL.

The rearrangement links TRBV30 to TRBJ1-4; the D gene is possibly TRBD1 (6 bases). Deletions cut 3 bases from V and 4 bases from J, with 15 bases between. The CDR3 loop spans 15 amino acids. In germline, CDR1 is GTSNPN, CDR2 SVGIG (reference sequence). The CDR3 is CAWSFFTGINEKLFF. The DNA for the CDR3 is TGTGCCTGGAGCTTTTTTACAGGGATTAATGAAAAACTGTTTTTT.

The chain joins TRBV7-2 to TRBJ2-1; TRBD2 agrees at 7 bases. V lost 0 bases to trimming and J lost 8 bases; unmatched junction nucleotides: 10. Germline CDR1 SGHTA, CDR2 FQGNSA. CDR3 size: 16 residues. The CDR3 DNA reads as TGTGCCAGCAGCTTAGCGCTGGGCGGGAGTGGGTATGAGCAGTTCTTC. It yields the protein CASSLALGGSGYEQFF.